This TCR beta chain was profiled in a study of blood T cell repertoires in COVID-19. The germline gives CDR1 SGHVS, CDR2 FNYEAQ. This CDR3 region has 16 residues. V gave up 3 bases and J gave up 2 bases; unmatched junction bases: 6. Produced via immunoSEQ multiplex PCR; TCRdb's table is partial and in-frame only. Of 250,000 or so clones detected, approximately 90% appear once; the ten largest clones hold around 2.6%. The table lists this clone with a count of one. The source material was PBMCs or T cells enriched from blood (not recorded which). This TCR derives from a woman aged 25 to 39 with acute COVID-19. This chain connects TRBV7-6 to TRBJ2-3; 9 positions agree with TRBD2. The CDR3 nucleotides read TGTGCCAGCAGCTTTTCTAGCGGGGAGTCCACAGATACGCAGTATTTT. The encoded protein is CASSFSSGESTDTQYF. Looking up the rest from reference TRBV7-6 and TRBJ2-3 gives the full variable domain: GAGVSQSPRYKVTKRGQDVALRCDPISGHVSLYWYRQALGQGPEFLTYFNYEAQQDKSGLPNDRFSAERPEGSISTLTIQRTEQRDSAMYRCASSFSSGESTDTQYFGPGTRLTVL.